This T cell receptor beta chain was observed in a study of radiation and T cells in renal cell carcinoma. Time point reported: blood 4 weeks post-SBRT, at nephrectomy. Regarding treatment: 15 Gy SBRT to primary tumor, nephrectomy 4 weeks later. Nephrectomy followed 15 Gy stereotactic body radiation by 4 weeks. This CDR3 is built from 14 residues. The V gene's germline CDR1 is MNHNY and CDR2 SVGAGI (reference sequence). Trimming left V 5 bases short and J 5 bases short, with 10 bases between. Measured with immunoSEQ multiplex PCR; TCRdb has only the in-frame clones, and not every one. The repertoire includes around 170,000 clones, 88% of them detected once, and roughly 12% sits in the top ten.

Sequences were derived from blood, sampled from a patient whose treatment included radiotherapy and nephrectomy. The receptor was derived from a woman in her forties or fifties with renal cell carcinoma. The V and J genes are TRBV6-6 and TRBJ1-6; a weak D match, TRBD1 (6 bases). The CDR3 region is CASSAGGNNSPLHF. CDR3 in DNA: TGTGCCAGCAGTGCCGGGGGCAATAATTCACCCCTCCACTTT.